Below, 13 T cell receptor beta chains from the same sample are listed, as sequenced in a study of T cells after yellow fever vaccination. Each CDR3 protein is one row after TCRdb ran MiXCR on the 5' RACE reads. The sample lists some 120,000 distinct CDR3 sequences; roughly 15% were seen once. The sample in question was CD8+ T cells sorted from PBMCs, obtained 5 days after the yellow fever booster vaccination. The receptors were sampled from a man between 18 and 35 years old who received the YFV17D yellow fever vaccine.

This clonotype has more than one count but fewer than ten. The chain has TRBV6-5 and TRBJ2-3, with TRBD2 identical over 8 bases. CDR3 length: 16 residues. Germline loops: CDR1 MNHEY, CDR2 SVGAGI. V lost 3 bases and J lost 1; bases outside the gene matches: 6. Here the CDR3 DNA reads TGTGCCAGCAGTTATAACGCGGGGGGCGGCACAGATACGCAGTATTTT. This encodes CASSYNAGGGTDTQYF.

V gene TRBV6-2 or TRBV6-3 combines with J gene TRBJ1-5; TRBD1 matches at 7 bases. Germline V CDR1 and CDR2: MNHEY, SVGEGT. Trimming took 5 bases from V and 6 from J; bases not matched to a gene: 10. The CDR3 covers 15 residues. The CDR3 DNA follows: TGTGCCAGCAGTGAAACAGGGGAGGGAATTCAGCCCCAGCATTTT. It is translated as CASSETGEGIQPQHF.

There are many counts of this clonotype. The chain carries TRBV4-3 and TRBJ2-4, with D unresolved. V was cut by 0 bases and J by 2 bases, with 8 bases left in between. From germline, CDR1 is LGHNA and CDR2 YSLEER. The CDR3 spans 15 residues. The CDR3 loop reads CASSQDRASKNIQYF. For the CDR3, the DNA is TGCGCCAGCAGCCAAGATAGGGCCTCCAAAAACATTCAGTACTTC.

The chain recombines TRBV20-1 with TRBJ1-6; 7 bases map to TRBD1. Trimming removed 5 bases from V and 4 bases from J; junction bases left unmatched: 5. CDR1 and CDR2 (germline): DFQATT, SNEGSKA (reference sequence). The CDR3 spans 14 residues. The chain's CDR3 is CSAPPTGYNSPLHF. DNA for the CDR3: TGCAGTGCTCCCCCGACAGGGTATAATTCACCCCTCCACTTT.

The chain has TRBV12-5 and TRBJ1-2; D remains unclear. With 5 bases removed from V and 4 bases from J, the gap between germline ends came to 17 bases. This CDR3 comprises 15 residues. Per germline, CDR1 LGHNT and CDR2 FRNRAP. CDR3 DNA sequence: TGTGCTAGTGGTCTCACTCCTACAGTCGCCTATGGCTACACCTTC. Residues: CASGLTPTVAYGYTF.

This clonotype was seen only a few times. V gene TRBV10-1 combines with J gene TRBJ1-1, with TRBD1 as a possible D gene (6 bases). CDR3 length: 14 amino acids. V shed 7 bases and J shed 4 bases, with 16 bases lying between them. The germline V gene has CDR1 WNHNN and CDR2 SYGVQD (reference sequence). CDR3 protein: CASTPGGGGTEAFF. The CDR3 DNA reads as TGCGCCAGCACCCCCGGGGGGGGCGGCACTGAAGCTTTCTTT.

This clonotype was seen a handful of times. The J gene is TRBJ2-2, the V gene TRBV7-8; possible D gene TRBD2, 7 bases. The germline V gene encodes CDR1 SGHVS and CDR2 FQNEAQ. V was trimmed by 7 bases and J by 6 bases, leaving 18 bases between them. The CDR3 is 15 residues long. The CDR3 region is CASNKGGRWAGELFF. CDR3 nucleotides: TGTGCCAGCAACAAGGGGGGGAGATGGGCCGGGGAGCTGTTTTTT.

This clonotype was detected many times. The V gene is TRBV7-2, the J gene TRBJ2-7, with 9 nucleotides matching TRBD1. The germline V gene encodes CDR1 SGHTA and CDR2 FQGNSA. The CDR3 extends over 14 amino acids. Trimming took 4 bases from V and 3 from J; bases not matched to a gene: 4. Written as DNA, the CDR3 is TGTGCCAGCAGCTCCGGGACAGGGATCTACGAGCAGTACTTC. It codes for CASSSGTGIYEQYF.

This chain links TRBV4-1 with TRBJ2-3, with D hard to call. The CDR3 runs 18 residues. CDR1 and CDR2 (germline): MGHRA, YSYEKL. Trimming stripped 0 bases from V and 2 bases from J, with 18 bases between. The CDR3 nucleotides read TGCGCCAGCAGCCAAGATTCAGTCGGTCAAACCCCCACAGATACGCAGTATTTT. Translated, it gives CASSQDSVGQTPTDTQYF.

This clonotype appeared a few times. The rearrangement links TRBV6-5 to TRBJ1-1; no firm D call. This CDR3 contains 13 residues. V dropped 2 bases and J dropped 4 bases, with 8 bases sitting between them. Germline V gene lookup returns CDR1 MNHEY and CDR2 SVGAGI. CDR3 protein: CASSYKEGTEAFF. The CDR3 DNA follows: TGTGCCAGCAGTTACAAGGAGGGCACTGAAGCTTTCTTT.

The chain carries TRBV7-9 and TRBJ2-5; D tentatively fits TRBD1 or TRBD2 (5 bases each). This CDR3 comprises 17 residues. Per germline, CDR1 SEHNR and CDR2 FQNEAQ (reference sequence). The ends were cut back, 3 bases at V and 3 bases at J, with 20 bases in the middle. The CDR3 DNA is TGTGCCAGCAGCTTGGTTTCCGGGGCAGAAAGAAAAGAGACCCAGTACTTC. It yields the protein CASSLVSGAERKETQYF.

V gene TRBV7-6 combines with J gene TRBJ2-1; TRBD2 matches at 9 bases. The germline V gene encodes CDR1 SGHVS and CDR2 FNYEAQ. The CDR3 runs 14 residues. V shed 1 base, J shed 9 bases, and the junction held 4 bases outside the gene matches. The CDR3 coding sequence is TGTGCCAGCAGCTTAGTAGCGGGGGCCCCTGAGCAGTTCTTC. Protein product: CASSLVAGAPEQFF.

The chain employs TRBV5-8 and TRBJ2-5; 8 bases match TRBD1. Looked up from germline, CDR1 is SGHTS and CDR2 is YDEGEE. The J segment lost 3 bases and the V segment lost 3 bases, leaving 4 bases of the junction unmatched. The CDR3 runs to 14 residues. The CDR3 DNA reads as TGTGCCAGCAGCTCCTGGACAGGGAAAGAGACCCAGTACTTC. This gives the protein CASSSWTGKETQYF.